These T cell receptor beta chains were read from a single sample in a study of blood T cell repertoires in COVID-19. Assay: immunoSEQ multiplex PCR; the TCRdb copy retains only in-frame clones and omits some. The table records about 98,000 clones, 87% of them present only once. Sequenced sample: peripheral blood. These TCRs come from a man between 65 and 85 years old with acute or convalescent COVID-19. The CDR3 runs from the conserved cysteine through the conserved F or W. The D gene is left open where the match is weak. Expanded clones get a size class; other rows say once, few or many, or leave the size out.

d_call	clone_size	v_call	j_call	cdr3_aa	cdr3_nt
TRBD1	.	TRBV19	TRBJ2-1	CASRWTGGTDEQFF	TGTGCCAGTAGGTGGACAGGGGGCACGGATGAGCAGTTCTTC
.	.	TRBV7-9	TRBJ2-2	CASSLGGLAGELFF	TGTGCCAGCAGCTTAGGAGGTTTGGCCGGGGAGCTGTTTTTT
.	.	TRBV5-1	TRBJ1-1	CASSLAGGVTEAFF	TGCGCCAGCAGCTTGGCTGGGGGCGTCACTGAAGCTTTCTTT
.	.	TRBV7-2	TRBJ2-2	CASSLARGPNTGELFF	TGTGCCAGCAGCTTAGCGCGGGGCCCGAACACCGGGGAGCTGTTTTTT
.	.	TRBV7-3	TRBJ2-7	CASSPRGGLSSYEQYF	TGTGCCAGCAGCCCAAGGGGGGGCTTGAGCTCCTACGAGCAGTACTTC
TRBD2	.	TRBV19	TRBJ2-5	CASSLGLAGQETQYF	TGTGCCAGTAGCCTCGGACTAGCGGGACAAGAGACCCAGTACTTC
TRBD1	.	TRBV5-1	TRBJ1-5	CASSLTGDSNQPQHF	TGCGCCAGCAGCTTAACAGGGGATAGCAATCAGCCCCAGCATTTT
.	.	TRBV6-4	TRBJ1-2	CASSEPDSYGYTF	TGTGCCAGCAGTGAACCAGACTCCTATGGCTACACCTTC
TRBD1	.	TRBV19	TRBJ1-1	CASSMGRQGVWAEAFF	TGTGCCAGTAGTATGGGTAGACAGGGGGTTTGGGCTGAAGCTTTCTTT
.	.	TRBV16	TRBJ1-6	CASSQRTEDSPLHF	TGTGCCAGCAGCCAACGGACAGAAGATTCACCCCTCCACTTT
TRBD2	.	TRBV3-1/TRBV3-2	TRBJ2-1	CASSRSGLAGGQFF	TGTGCCAGCAGCCGGTCGGGACTAGCGGGGGGGCAGTTCTTC
.	.	TRBV19	TRBJ2-5	CASANGNSQQETQYF	TGTGCCAGTGCAAATGGTAACAGTCAACAAGAGACCCAGTACTTC
.	.	TRBV28	TRBJ1-1	CASSLRGWKAFF	TGTGCCAGCAGTTTACGGGGGTGGAAGGCTTTCTTT
.	.	TRBV5-6	TRBJ1-3	CASSVQGAGNTIYF	TGTGCCAGCAGCGTACAGGGTGCTGGAAACACCATATATTTT
TRBD2	.	TRBV30	TRBJ2-5	CAWSEGLAGEQETQYF	TGTGCCTGGAGCGAGGGACTAGCGGGCGAACAAGAGACCCAGTACTTC
.	.	TRBV19	TRBJ1-5	CASSPPARGNQPQHF	TGTGCCAGTAGTCCCCCGGCCCGGGGTAATCAGCCCCAGCATTTT
.	.	TRBV5-5	TRBJ2-2	CASSLRQGGTTGELFF	TGTGCCAGCAGCTTACGTCAGGGCGGGACCACCGGGGAGCTGTTTTTT
TRBD2	few	TRBV28	TRBJ2-7	CASSLPTSGGSYEQYF	TGTGCCAGCAGTTTACCGACTAGCGGGGGGTCCTACGAGCAGTACTTC